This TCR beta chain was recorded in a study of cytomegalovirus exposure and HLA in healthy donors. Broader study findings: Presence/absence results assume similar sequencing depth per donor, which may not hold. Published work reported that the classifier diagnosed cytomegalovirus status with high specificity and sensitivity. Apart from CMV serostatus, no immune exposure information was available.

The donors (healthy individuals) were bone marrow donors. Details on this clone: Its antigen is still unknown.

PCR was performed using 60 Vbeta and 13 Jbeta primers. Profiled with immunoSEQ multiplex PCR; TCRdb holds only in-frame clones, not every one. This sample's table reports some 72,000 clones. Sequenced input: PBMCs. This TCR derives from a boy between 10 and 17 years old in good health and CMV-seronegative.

CDR3 region: CASKDEANYGYTF. CDR3 DNA sequence: TGTGCCAGTAAAGACGAGGCGAACTATGGCTACACCTTC. The chain joins TRBV19 to TRBJ1-2; unclear D gene. V lost 7 bases, J lost 2 bases, and 11 bases lay in between. Germline values: CDR1 LNHDA, CDR2 SQIVND (reference sequence). The CDR3 is 13 amino acids.